This TCR beta chain was sequenced for a study of vaccination effects on CD4 cells after COVID-19. About the study: Participants were given two doses of BNT162b2 or mRNA-1273 vaccine.

Germline V gene sequence: CDR1 SGHTA, CDR2 FQGNSA. The CDR3 covers 15 residues. V was clipped by 4 bases and J by 2 bases, with 12 bases between them. This clone turned up a few times. Its matching antigen is unknown. ViraFEST expansion of antigen-specific CD4+ T cells with viral peptide pools preceded sequencing. CD4+ T cell isolation took place after about 11 days of culture. Nucleocapsid antibodies stayed negative before and after vaccination, showing no earlier SARS-CoV-2 infection. Study-level findings and limits: There was marked clonal contraction among infection- and vaccine-induced clones late after vaccination. The study had few convalescent patients and no early post-infection timepoints. Of the vaccine-induced clones from healthy vaccinees, merely 1 of 255 recognized common cold coronaviruses as well.

Here immunoSEQ multiplex PCR was the method, and the copy in TCRdb shows in-frame clones only, minus some. The data contain 55,000 to 75,000 clones, approximately 79% of them singletons. V and J are TRBV7-2 and TRBJ2-1, with D tentatively TRBD1 (6 bases). The clonotype originates from a human donor who received a COVID-19 vaccine. Material: CD4+ T cells from PBMCs cultured with HCoV-OC43 spike peptides, obtained before COVID-19 vaccination. Subset specified: HCoV-OC43 spike overlapping peptide pool stimulation. The CDR3 DNA sequence: TGTGCCAGCAGCTCTGGACAGTCCGCCTACAATGAGCAGTTCTTC. Encoded protein: CASSSGQSAYNEQFF.